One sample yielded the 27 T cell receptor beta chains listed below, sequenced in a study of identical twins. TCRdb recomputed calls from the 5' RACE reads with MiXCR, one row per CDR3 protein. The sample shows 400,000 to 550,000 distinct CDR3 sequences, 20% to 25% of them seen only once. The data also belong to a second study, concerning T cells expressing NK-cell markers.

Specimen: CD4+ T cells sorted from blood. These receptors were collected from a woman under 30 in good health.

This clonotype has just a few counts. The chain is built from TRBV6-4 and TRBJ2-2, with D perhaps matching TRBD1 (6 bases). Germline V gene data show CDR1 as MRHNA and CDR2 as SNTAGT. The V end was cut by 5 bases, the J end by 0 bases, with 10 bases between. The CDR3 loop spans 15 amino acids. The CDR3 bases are TGTGCCAGCAGTCAACAGGGATCGAACACCGGGGAGCTGTTTTTT. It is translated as CASSQQGSNTGELFF.

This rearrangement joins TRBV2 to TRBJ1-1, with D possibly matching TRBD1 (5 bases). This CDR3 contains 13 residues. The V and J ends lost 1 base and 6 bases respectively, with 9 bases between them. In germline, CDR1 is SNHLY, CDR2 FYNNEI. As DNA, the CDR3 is TGTGCCAGCAGTGAAGGTGTAGGGGCTGAAGCTTTCTTT. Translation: CASSEGVGAEAFF. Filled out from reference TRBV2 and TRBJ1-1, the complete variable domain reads EPEVTQTPSHQVTQMGQEVILRCVPISNHLYFYWYRQILGQKVEFLVSFYNNEISEKSEIFDDQFSVERPDGSNFTLKIRSTKLEDSAMYFCASSEGVGAEAFFGQGTRLTVV.

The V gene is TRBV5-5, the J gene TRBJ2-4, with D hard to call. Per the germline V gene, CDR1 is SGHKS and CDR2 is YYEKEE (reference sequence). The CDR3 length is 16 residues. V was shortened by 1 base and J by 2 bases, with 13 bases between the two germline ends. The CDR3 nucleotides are TGTGCCAGCAGCTTGTCCCCCGTCGGTACCAAAAACATTCAGTACTTC. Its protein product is CASSLSPVGTKNIQYF.

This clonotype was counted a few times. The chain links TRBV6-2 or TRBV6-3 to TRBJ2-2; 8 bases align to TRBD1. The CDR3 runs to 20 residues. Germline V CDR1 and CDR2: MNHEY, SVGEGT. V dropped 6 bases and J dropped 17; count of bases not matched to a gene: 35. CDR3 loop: CASRARQGPIPTPNTGDLFF. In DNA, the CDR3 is TGTGCCAGCAGGGCCAGACAGGGGCCTATCCCGACCCCGAACACCGGGGACCTATTTTTT.

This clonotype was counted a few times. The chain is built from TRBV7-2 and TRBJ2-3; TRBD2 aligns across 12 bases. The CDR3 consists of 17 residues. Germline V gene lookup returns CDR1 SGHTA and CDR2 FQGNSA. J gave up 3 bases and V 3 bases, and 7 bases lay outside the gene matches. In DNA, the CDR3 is TGTGCCAGCAGCTTCCGCCGACTAGCGGGAGTGACAGATACGCAGTATTTT. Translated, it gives CASSFRRLAGVTDTQYF.

CDR3 protein: CATRESGELFF. In nucleotides, the CDR3 is TGTGCCACCCGAGAGTCCGGGGAGCTGTTTTTT. The V call is TRBV15, the J call TRBJ2-2, with D hard to call. Germline V gene lookup returns CDR1 LNHNV and CDR2 YYDKDF (reference sequence). The CDR3 has 11 amino acids. Trimming cost V 8 bases and J 6 bases, with 7 bases left between them.

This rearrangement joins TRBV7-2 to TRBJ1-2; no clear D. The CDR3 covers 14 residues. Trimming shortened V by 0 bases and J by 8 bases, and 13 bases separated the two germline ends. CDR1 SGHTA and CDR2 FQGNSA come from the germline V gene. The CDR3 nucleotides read TGTGCCAGCAGCTTAGCCTCGCCTACCGGCGGCTACACCTTC. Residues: CASSLASPTGGYTF.

CDR3 sequence reads: CASSEARGAVTQYF. In DNA form, the CDR3 reads TGTGCCAGCAGTGAAGCGCGAGGGGCCGTGACCCAGTACTTC. This chain joins TRBV6-1 and TRBJ2-5; D may correspond to TRBD1 or TRBD2 (5 bases each). CDR3 length equals 14 residues. V lost 0 bases to trimming and J lost 7 bases, with 12 bases between them. CDR1 is MNHNS, CDR2 SASEGT, per germline.

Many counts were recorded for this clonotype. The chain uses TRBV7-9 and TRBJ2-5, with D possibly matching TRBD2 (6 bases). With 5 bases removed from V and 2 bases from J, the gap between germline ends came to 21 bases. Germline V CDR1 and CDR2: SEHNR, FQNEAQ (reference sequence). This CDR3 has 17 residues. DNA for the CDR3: TGTGCCAGCAGCCGCTTATTGGCTAGCGTTACACAAGAGACCCAGTACTTC. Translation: CASSRLLASVTQETQYF.

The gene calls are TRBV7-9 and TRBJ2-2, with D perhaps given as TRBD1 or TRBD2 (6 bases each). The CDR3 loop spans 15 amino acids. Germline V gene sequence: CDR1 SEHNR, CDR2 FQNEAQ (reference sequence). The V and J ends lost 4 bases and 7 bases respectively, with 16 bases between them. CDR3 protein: CASSYSQGGHGELFF. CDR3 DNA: TGTGCCAGCAGCTACTCACAGGGAGGACACGGGGAGCTGTTTTTT.

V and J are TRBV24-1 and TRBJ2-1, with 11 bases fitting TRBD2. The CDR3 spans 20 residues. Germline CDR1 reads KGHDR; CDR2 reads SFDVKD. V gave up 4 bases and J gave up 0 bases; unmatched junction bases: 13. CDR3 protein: CATSDAGGASGGSSYNEQFF. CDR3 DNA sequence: TGTGCCACCAGTGACGCGGGCGGGGCTAGCGGGGGGAGCTCCTACAATGAGCAGTTCTTC.

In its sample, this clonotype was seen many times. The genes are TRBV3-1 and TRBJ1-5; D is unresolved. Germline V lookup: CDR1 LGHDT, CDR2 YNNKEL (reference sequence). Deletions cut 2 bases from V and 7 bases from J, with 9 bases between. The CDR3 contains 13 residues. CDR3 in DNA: TGTGCCAGCAGCCAAAGTTTACTGCAGCCCCAGCATTTT. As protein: CASSQSLLQPQHF.

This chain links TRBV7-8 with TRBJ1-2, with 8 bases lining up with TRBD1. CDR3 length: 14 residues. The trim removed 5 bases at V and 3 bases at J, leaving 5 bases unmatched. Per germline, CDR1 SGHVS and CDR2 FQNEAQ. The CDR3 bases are TGTGCCAGCAGCCACAGGGGGGAATACTATGGCTACACCTTC. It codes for CASSHRGEYYGYTF.

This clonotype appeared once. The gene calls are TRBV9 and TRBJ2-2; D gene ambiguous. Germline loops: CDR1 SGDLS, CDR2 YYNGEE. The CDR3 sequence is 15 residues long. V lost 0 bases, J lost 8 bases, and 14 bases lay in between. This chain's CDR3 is CASSVAGLLVGELFF. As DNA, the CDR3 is TGTGCCAGCAGCGTAGCTGGCTTGCTCGTGGGGGAGCTGTTTTTT.

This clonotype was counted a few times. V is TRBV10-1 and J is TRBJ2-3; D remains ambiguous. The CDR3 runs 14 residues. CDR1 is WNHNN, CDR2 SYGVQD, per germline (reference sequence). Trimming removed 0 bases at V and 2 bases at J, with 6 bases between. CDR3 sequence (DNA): TGCGCCAGCAGTGAGTCCCAAAACACAGATACGCAGTATTTT. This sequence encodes CASSESQNTDTQYF.

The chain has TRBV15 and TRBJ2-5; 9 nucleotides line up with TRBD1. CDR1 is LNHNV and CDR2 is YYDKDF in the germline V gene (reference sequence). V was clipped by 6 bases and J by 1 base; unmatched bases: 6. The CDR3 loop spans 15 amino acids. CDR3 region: CATRHRGPGQETQYF. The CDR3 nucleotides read TGTGCCACCAGACACAGGGGGCCGGGCCAAGAGACCCAGTACTTC.

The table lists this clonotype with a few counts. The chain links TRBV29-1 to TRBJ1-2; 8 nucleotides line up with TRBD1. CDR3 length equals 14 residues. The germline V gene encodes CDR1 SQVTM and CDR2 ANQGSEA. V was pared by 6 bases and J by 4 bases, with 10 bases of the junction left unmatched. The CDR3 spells CSVRRKDRVYGYTF. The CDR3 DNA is TGCAGCGTCCGGAGAAAGGACAGGGTCTATGGCTACACCTTC.

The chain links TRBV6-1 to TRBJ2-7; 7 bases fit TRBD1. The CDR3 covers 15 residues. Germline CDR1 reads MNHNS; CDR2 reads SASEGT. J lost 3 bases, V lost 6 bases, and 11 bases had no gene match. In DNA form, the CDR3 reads TGTGCCAGCAGAACTCCACCGGGACAGATCTACGAGCAGTACTTC. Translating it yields CASRTPPGQIYEQYF.

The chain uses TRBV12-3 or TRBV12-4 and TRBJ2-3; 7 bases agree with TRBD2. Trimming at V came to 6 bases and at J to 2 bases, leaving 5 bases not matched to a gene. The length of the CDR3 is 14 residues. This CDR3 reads CASSPGGNTDTQYF. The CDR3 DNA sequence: TGTGCCAGCAGCCCGGGGGGTAACACAGATACGCAGTATTTT.

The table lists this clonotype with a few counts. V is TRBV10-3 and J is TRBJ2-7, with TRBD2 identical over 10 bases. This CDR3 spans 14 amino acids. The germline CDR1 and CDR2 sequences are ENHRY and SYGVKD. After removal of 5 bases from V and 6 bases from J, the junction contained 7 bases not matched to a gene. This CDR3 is CAISPSGREAEQYF. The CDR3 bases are TGTGCCATCAGTCCCAGCGGGAGGGAGGCCGAGCAGTACTTC.

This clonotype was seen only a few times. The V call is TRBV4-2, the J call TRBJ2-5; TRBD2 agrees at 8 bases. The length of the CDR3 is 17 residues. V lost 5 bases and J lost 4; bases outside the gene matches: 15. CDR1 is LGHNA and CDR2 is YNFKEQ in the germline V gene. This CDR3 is CASSSYHGRAGAETQYF. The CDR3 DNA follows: TGTGCCAGCAGCTCCTACCATGGACGAGCGGGGGCAGAGACCCAGTACTTC.

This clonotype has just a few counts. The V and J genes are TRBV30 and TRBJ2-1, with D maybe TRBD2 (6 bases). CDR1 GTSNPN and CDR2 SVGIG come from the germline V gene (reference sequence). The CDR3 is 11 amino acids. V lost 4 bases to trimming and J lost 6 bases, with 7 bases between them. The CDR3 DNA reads TGTGCCTGGATAGCGGCCAATGAGCAGTTCTTC. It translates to CAWIAANEQFF.

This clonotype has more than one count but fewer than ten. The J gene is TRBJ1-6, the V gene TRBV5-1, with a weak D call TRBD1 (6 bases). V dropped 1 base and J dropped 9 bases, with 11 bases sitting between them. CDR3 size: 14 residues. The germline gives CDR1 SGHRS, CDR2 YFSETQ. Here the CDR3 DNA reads TGCGCCAGCAGCTTGAGGGGGGAAGGTTCACCCCTCCACTTT. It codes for CASSLRGEGSPLHF.

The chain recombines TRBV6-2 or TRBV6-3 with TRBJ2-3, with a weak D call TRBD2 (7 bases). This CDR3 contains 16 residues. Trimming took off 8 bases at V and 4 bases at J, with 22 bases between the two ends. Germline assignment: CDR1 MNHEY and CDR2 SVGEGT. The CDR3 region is CASWSLSGAGADTQYF. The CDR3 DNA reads TGTGCCAGCTGGAGCCTATCAGGGGCGGGAGCAGATACGCAGTATTTT.

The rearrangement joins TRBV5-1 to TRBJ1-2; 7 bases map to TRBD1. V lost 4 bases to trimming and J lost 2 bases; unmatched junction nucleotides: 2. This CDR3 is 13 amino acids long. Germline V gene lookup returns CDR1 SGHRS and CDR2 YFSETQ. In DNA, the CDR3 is TGCGCCAGCAGCGGGGGACAGAACTATGGCTACACCTTC. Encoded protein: CASSGGQNYGYTF. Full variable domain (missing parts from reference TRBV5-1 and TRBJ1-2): KAGVTQTPRYLIKTRGQQVTLSCSPISGHRSVSWYQQTPGQGLQFLFEYFSETQRNKGNFPGRFSGRQFSNSRSEMNVSTLELGDSALYLCASSGGQNYGYTFGSGTRLTVV.

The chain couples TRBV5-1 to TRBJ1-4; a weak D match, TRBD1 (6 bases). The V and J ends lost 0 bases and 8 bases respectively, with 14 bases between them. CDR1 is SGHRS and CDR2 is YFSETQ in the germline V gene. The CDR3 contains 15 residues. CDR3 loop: CASSLGQVVGEKLFF. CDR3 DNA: TGCGCCAGCAGCTTGGGACAGGTTGTCGGAGAAAAACTGTTTTTT.

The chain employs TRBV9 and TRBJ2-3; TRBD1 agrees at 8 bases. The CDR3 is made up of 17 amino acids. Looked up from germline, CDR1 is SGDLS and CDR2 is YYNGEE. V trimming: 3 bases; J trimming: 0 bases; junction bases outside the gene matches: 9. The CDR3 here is CASSEGTGTGSTDTQYF. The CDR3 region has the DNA TGTGCCAGCAGCGAGGGCACCGGGACAGGAAGCACAGATACGCAGTATTTT.